This T cell receptor beta chain came from a study of tumor-infiltrating lymphocytes in oesophageal squamous cell carcinoma. CDR3 length equals 16 residues. The ends were cut back, 3 bases at V and 0 bases at J, with 15 bases in the middle. Germline CDR1 is SNHLY and CDR2 is FYNNEI. TCRdb ran MiXCR on the PCR reads and lists one entry per CDR3 protein. The table has 10,000 to 15,000 distinct CDR3 sequences, 50% to 65% seen once. This clonotype was obtained from a female donor with esophageal squamous cell carcinoma. V and J are TRBV2 and TRBJ2-7, with D perhaps TRBD1 (6 bases). The sequenced sample was esophageal tumor tissue. CDR3 in amino acids: CASSDRGYTPSYEQYF. CDR3 DNA sequence: TGTGCCAGCAGTGACAGGGGCTATACCCCCTCCTACGAGCAGTACTTC.